This T cell receptor beta chain was obtained from a study of blood T cell repertoires in COVID-19. In the study overall: Samples of COVID-19 (acute and convalescent) were obtained from the United States, Italy and Spain. T cells, B-cell-depleted T cells, or PBMCs supplied cDNA or gDNA.

Original methodology: From reference gene primer amplification, estimates of nucleated cell counts were derived. Data came from immunoSEQ multiplex PCR; TCRdb stores just in-frame clones and leaves some out. Clonal size and the V and J genes are those of that table, whereas D and trimming came from the DNA. The top ten clones hold 4% to 6% of a sample with about 200,000 clones, 70% to 90% of them seen once. This CDR3 comprises 16 residues. The V gene's germline CDR1 is SGHRS and CDR2 YFSETQ. Trimming removed 0 bases from V and 0 bases from J, with 13 bases in between. Source material: peripheral blood. The chain has TRBV5-1 and TRBJ2-7; D is possibly TRBD1 (6 bases). The TCR sequence derives from a woman in her seventies with active or convalescent COVID-19. CDR3 loop: CASSLVSGVPSYEQYF. CDR3 DNA: TGCGCCAGCAGCTTGGTCTCAGGGGTCCCCTCCTACGAGCAGTACTTC. The whole variable domain, remainder taken from reference TRBV5-1 and TRBJ2-7, is KAGVTQTPRYLIKTRGQQVTLSCSPISGHRSVSWYQQTPGQGLQFLFEYFSETQRNKGNFPGRFSGRQFSNSRSEMNVSTLELGDSALYLCASSLVSGVPSYEQYFGPGTRLTVT.